The source of this T cell receptor (beta chain) is a study of patients and donors after allogeneic stem cell transplantation. One entry per CDR3 protein, called by TCRdb with MiXCR from the RT-PCR reads. The sample yields roughly 40,000 distinct CDR3 sequences, under 35% seen once. The length of the CDR3 is 10 residues. Germline V lookup: CDR1 SGHVS, CDR2 FQNEAQ. V lost 9 bases to trimming and J lost 7 bases, with 9 bases between them. The chain uses TRBV7-8 and TRBJ2-5; D is possibly TRBD1 (5 bases). The source is a human donor who was either an allogeneic HSCT recipient or a stem cell or donor lymphocyte infusion donor (not recorded which). It is not recorded whose cells these are; they may come from a transplant donor. Sequences were obtained from blood, either unsorted or a sorted T cell fraction (not recorded which). CDR3 protein: CASYQGTQYF. The CDR3 coding sequence is TGTGCCAGTTACCAGGGGACCCAGTACTTC.